This T cell receptor (beta chain) was sequenced for a study of cytomegalovirus exposure and HLA in healthy donors. Study-level results: Later analysis identified a missense DCLRE1C variant that was linked to TCR beta V- and J-gene trimming. The CMV antigen specificity of a few CMV-associated chains was confirmed through in vitro analysis.

J was trimmed by 5 bases and V by 8 bases; bases with no gene match: 10. Germline lookup yields CDR1 MRHNA and CDR2 SNTAGT. This CDR3 region has 15 residues. This clone was picked up one time. The antigen is unknown. The PCR contained 60 Vbeta and 13 Jbeta primers. Produced via immunoSEQ multiplex PCR; TCRdb's table is partial and in-frame only. The table lists some 150,000 clones, 60% to 80% of them singletons. This rearrangement joins TRBV6-4 to TRBJ2-2, with 8 nucleotides matching TRBD2. Sequencing input: PBMCs. This receptor was obtained from a man younger than 35 in good health and CMV-seropositive. The CDR3 nucleotides read TGTGCCAGCTCCCCACGGGGGGGAGAGACCGGGGAGCTGTTTTTT. Its protein product is CASSPRGGETGELFF.